The 21 T cell receptor beta chains reported below all come from one sample, sequenced in a study of blood T cell repertoires in COVID-19. Measured with immunoSEQ multiplex PCR; TCRdb has only the in-frame clones, and not every one. The table includes 250,000 to 300,000 clones, 70% to 90% detected once. The material sequenced was peripheral blood. The receptors here all came from a woman aged 55-70 years with acute or convalescent COVID-19.

The genes are TRBV11-2 and TRBJ2-3; 10 bases align to TRBD1. Germline assignment: CDR1 SGHAT and CDR2 FQNNGV. The junction had 2 bases not matched to a gene; V was cut back by 1 base and J by 4 bases. The CDR3 is 15 residues long. The CDR3 DNA is TGTGCCAGCAGCTTAGGGGGACAGGGGTCAGATACGCAGTATTTT. It translates to CASSLGGQGSDTQYF. Looking up the rest from reference TRBV11-2 and TRBJ2-3 gives the full variable domain: EAGVAQSPRYKIIEKRQSVAFWCNPISGHATLYWYQQILGQGPKLLIQFQNNGVVDDSQLPKDRFSAERLKGVDSTLKIQPAKLEDSAVYLCASSLGGQGSDTQYFGPGTRLTVL.

The rearrangement uses TRBV6-2 or TRBV6-3 and TRBJ1-5; 9 nucleotides agree with TRBD1. The germline CDR1 and CDR2 sequences are MNHEY and SVGEGT. The length of the CDR3 is 17 residues. After removal of 5 bases from V and 1 base from J, the junction contained 9 bases not matched to a gene. The CDR3 reads CASSQPGTGRSNQPQHF. Written as DNA, the CDR3 is TGTGCCAGCAGTCAACCCGGGACAGGGAGAAGCAATCAGCCCCAGCATTTT.

The rearrangement joins TRBV5-6 to TRBJ2-3, with 9 bases matching TRBD1. The CDR3 is 13 amino acids. J was trimmed by 6 bases and V by 5 bases; bases with no gene match: 4. Germline CDR1 SGHDT, CDR2 YYEEEE. CDR3 bases: TGTGCCAGCAGGAGGGACAGGGAGGATACGCAGTATTTT. Its protein is CASRRDREDTQYF.

The rearrangement uses TRBV4-1 and TRBJ2-7, with D uncertain. The V end lost 1 base, the J end lost 1 base, and 17 bases lay between the germline ends. This CDR3 is 17 amino acids long. The V gene's germline CDR1 is MGHRA and CDR2 YSYEKL. The CDR3 sequence: CASSQAMSGRKSYEQYF. CDR3 DNA sequence: TGCGCCAGCAGCCAAGCCATGTCTGGCAGAAAATCCTACGAGCAGTACTTC.

This clone was observed a handful of times. CDR3 coding DNA: TGCGCCAGCAGCATTCAAAGGACAGGGGGCGTCGAGCAGTACTTC. This translates into CASSIQRTGGVEQYF. This chain joins TRBV5-1 and TRBJ2-7, with TRBD1 matching 11 bases. Germline V CDR1 and CDR2: SGHRS, YFSETQ. CDR3 length equals 15 residues. Trimming at V came to 4 bases and at J to 6 bases, leaving 9 bases not matched to a gene.

This clone is a singleton in its sample. V and J are TRBV28 and TRBJ1-3; 8 positions match TRBD1. This CDR3 contains 14 residues. V lost 8 bases and J lost 0; bases outside the gene matches: 3. Germline V gives CDR1 MDHEN, CDR2 SYDVKM. CDR3 protein: CASEDRGSGNTIYF. The CDR3 coding sequence is TGTGCCAGCGAAGACAGGGGCTCTGGAAACACCATATATTTT. Complete variable domain (other parts from reference TRBV28 and TRBJ1-3): DVKVTQSSRYLVKRTGEKVFLECVQDMDHENMFWYRQDPGLGLRLIYFSYDVKMKEKGDIPEGYSVSREKKERFSLILESASTNQTSMYLCASEDRGSGNTIYFGEGSWLTVV.

This chain links TRBV28 with TRBJ1-5; 7 positions match TRBD1. The J segment lost 2 bases and the V segment lost 5 bases, leaving 6 bases of the junction unmatched. This CDR3 is 15 amino acids long. Germline CDR1 is MDHEN and CDR2 is SYDVKM. CDR3 sequence (DNA): TGTGCCAGCAGTGAGCCCGGACAGGGCAATCAGCCCCAGCATTTT. It yields the protein CASSEPGQGNQPQHF.

This rearrangement joins TRBV19 to TRBJ2-5, with D perhaps matching TRBD2 (6 bases). The germline gives CDR1 LNHDA, CDR2 SQIVND (reference sequence). Trimming left V 8 bases short and J 1 base short, with 11 bases between. The CDR3 has 13 amino acids. In nucleotides, the CDR3 is TGTGCCAGTTGGGGGAGGTTCCAAGAGACCCAGTACTTC. Its translation: CASWGRFQETQYF. Drawing the rest from reference TRBV19 and TRBJ2-5, the complete variable domain is DGGITQSPKYLFRKEGQNVTLSCEQNLNHDAMYWYRQDPGQGLRLIYYSQIVNDFQKGDIAEGYSVSREKKESFPLTVTSAQKNPTAFYLCASWGRFQETQYFGPGTRLLVL.

The J gene is TRBJ2-3, the V gene TRBV6-2 or TRBV6-3; TRBD1 matches at 7 bases. Germline CDR1 reads MNHEY; CDR2 reads SVGEGT. The CDR3 spans 18 residues. Trimming took 4 bases from V and 0 from J; bases not matched to a gene: 13. CDR3 protein: CASSSTTRGRISTDTQYF. CDR3 DNA sequence: TGTGCCAGCAGTTCGACGACAAGGGGGCGGATTAGCACAGATACGCAGTATTTT.

This clone was observed once. The chain couples TRBV30 to TRBJ1-1, with D possibly being TRBD1 (5 bases). The CDR3 loop spans 13 amino acids. Per the germline V gene, CDR1 is GTSNPN and CDR2 is SVGIG (reference sequence). The ends were cut back, 1 base at V and 1 base at J, with 7 bases in the middle. The CDR3 sequence: CAWSGGGNTEAFF. Written as DNA, the CDR3 is TGTGCCTGGAGTGGGGGGGGGAACACTGAAGCTTTCTTT.

This rearrangement joins TRBV6-5 to TRBJ2-1, with TRBD2 identical over 8 bases. The CDR3 runs to 15 residues. Germline values: CDR1 MNHEY, CDR2 SVGAGI. V lost 3 bases and J lost 2; bases outside the gene matches: 3. The CDR3 sequence is CASSYAGGTYNEQFF. CDR3 DNA: TGTGCCAGCAGTTATGCGGGGGGTACCTACAATGAGCAGTTCTTC.

This rearrangement joins TRBV7-3 to TRBJ2-2; D is unclear. The CDR3 extends over 14 amino acids. V was trimmed by 2 bases and J by 1 base, leaving 5 bases between them. Germline CDR1 and CDR2: SGHTA and FQGTGA. The CDR3 spells CASSLSRNTGELFF. For the CDR3, the DNA is TGTGCCAGCAGCTTATCTAGGAACACCGGGGAGCTGTTTTTT.

The chain combines TRBV3-1 (or the pseudogene TRBV3-2) with TRBJ1-6; no firm D call. The CDR3 consists of 12 residues. Between the trimmed V and J ends, which lost 0 bases and 15 bases, there was a span of 9 bases. The germline V gene encodes CDR1 LGHDT and CDR2 YNNKEL (reference sequence). The CDR3 spells CASSQERGSLHF. The CDR3 DNA follows: TGTGCCAGCAGCCAAGAAAGAGGTAGCCTCCACTTT.

The V gene is TRBV5-1, the J gene TRBJ2-1; D ambiguous. CDR1 is SGHRS, CDR2 YFSETQ, per germline. CDR3 length: 13 amino acids. V was cut by 0 bases and J by 8 bases, with 9 bases left in between. CDR3 in amino acids: CASSLGARDEQFF. The CDR3, as DNA: TGCGCCAGCAGCTTGGGGGCGAGAGATGAGCAGTTCTTC.

This clone was counted a single time. The chain carries TRBV27 and TRBJ2-1; 8 bases map to TRBD2. The trim removed 2 bases at V and 0 bases at J, leaving 9 bases unmatched. Germline V gives CDR1 MNHEY, CDR2 SMNVEV (reference sequence). This CDR3 has 18 residues. CDR3 region: CASSLLASGSRSYNEQFF. In DNA form, the CDR3 reads TGTGCCAGCAGTTTACTGGCTAGCGGGTCCCGCTCCTACAATGAGCAGTTCTTC.

The V and J genes are TRBV6-1 and TRBJ1-5; no definite D call. The V end lost 2 bases, the J end lost 0 bases, and 8 bases lay between the germline ends. Germline V gives CDR1 MNHNS, CDR2 SASEGT. The CDR3 has 15 residues. The CDR3 bases are TGTGCCAGCAGTGAAATGGCAGTTAGCAATCAGCCCCAGCATTTT. It yields the protein CASSEMAVSNQPQHF.

The rearrangement links TRBV21-1 to TRBJ1-1; the DNA was not used to check the table's D call, TRBD1. TRBV21-1 is a known pseudogene. The CDR3 covers 15 residues. CDR3 coding DNA: TGTGCCAGCAGCTCGCGACAGGGGCCGAACACTGAAGCTTTCTTT. This translates into CASSSRQGPNTEAFF.

This chain joins TRBV3-1 (or the pseudogene TRBV3-2) and TRBJ2-3; 7 bases align to TRBD2. CDR1 LGHDT and CDR2 YNNKEL come from the germline V gene (reference sequence). V lost 4 bases and J lost 1; bases outside the gene matches: 2. The CDR3 sequence is 14 residues long. The CDR3 protein is CASSLREGTDTQYF. CDR3 in DNA: TGTGCCAGCAGCCTCCGGGAGGGCACAGATACGCAGTATTTT.

This sequence joins TRBV5-1 and TRBJ1-4, with 8 bases aligning to TRBD1. J was trimmed by 6 bases and V by 3 bases; bases with no gene match: 4. In germline, CDR1 is SGHRS, CDR2 YFSETQ. The CDR3 covers 14 residues. The CDR3 DNA sequence: TGCGCCAGCAGCTGGACAGGGTCGGATGAAAAACTGTTTTTT. It codes for CASSWTGSDEKLFF.

The chain joins TRBV7-6 to TRBJ2-7; TRBD2 matches at 14 bases. The J segment lost 3 bases and the V segment lost 5 bases, leaving 6 bases of the junction unmatched. This CDR3 comprises 16 residues. Germline CDR1 SGHVS, CDR2 FNYEAQ. The CDR3 is CASSLQTSGGVYEQYF. CDR3 sequence (DNA): TGTGCCAGCAGCCTTCAGACTAGCGGGGGGGTCTACGAGCAGTACTTC.

This chain connects TRBV2 to TRBJ1-4, with no clear D. Germline V gene lookup returns CDR1 SNHLY and CDR2 FYNNEI. The CDR3 sequence is 13 residues long. The V end lost 7 bases, the J end lost 5 bases, and 11 bases lay between the germline ends. This CDR3 reads CASKGRANEKLFF. The DNA of the CDR3 is TGTGCCAGCAAAGGGAGGGCGAATGAAAAACTGTTTTTT.